The clone carrying this TCR beta chain appeared many times. Its antigen is undetermined. TCRdb re-called the RT-PCR reads through MiXCR, storing one row per CDR3 protein. The data show 500,000 to 750,000 distinct CDR3 sequences, with less than 15% seen just once and 8.5% to 14% held by the top ten. The data were obtained in a study of response to subunit inactivated influenza vaccine. General study results and limits: T cells newly recruited by each seasonal influenza vaccination are few, the authors suggested.

CDR1 is SGHTA and CDR2 is FQGNSA in the germline V gene. V was pared by 5 bases and J by 0 bases, with 10 bases between. The CDR3 has 15 residues. The TCR sequence derives from a man aged 45-65 years who received an inactivated influenza vaccine. The sequences come from PBMCs from blood, collected about 13 days after vaccination. The chain has TRBV7-2 and TRBJ2-2; D is ambiguous. For the CDR3, the DNA is TGTGCCAGCAGCCCACAGAGTACGAACACCGGGGAGCTGTTTTTT. Translation gives CASSPQSTNTGELFF.